Sequencing of this TCR beta chain was carried out in a study of T cell responses to AZD1222 COVID-19 vaccine. Study background: Second-dose intervals near 4 or 12 weeks were combined. Findings and caveats of the study: A rise in Spike-specific TCR breadth and depth followed two AZD1222 doses. Baseline testing showed seropositivity in only six AZD1222 recipients. Sampled repertoires all dated from after the peak T cell response.

The CDR3 has 13 residues. Germline CDR1 is SEHNR and CDR2 is FQNEAQ (reference sequence). Trimming took 7 bases from V and 4 from J, leaving 13 bases between them. Generated by immunoSEQ multiplex PCR, the TCRdb table keeps only in-frame clones and is missing some. The table records about 180,000 clones, 85% to 90% of them present only once. With regard to this clone: Its cognate antigen is unknown.

The material was peripheral blood, obtained on day 0 of AZD1222 vaccination. The TCR sequence derives from an adult in good health. V gene TRBV7-9 combines with J gene TRBJ1-1, with D perhaps TRBD1 (5 bases). The CDR3 DNA reads as TGTGCCAGCAATATTGGGGGGAGCACTGAAGCTTTCTTT. Translating it yields CASNIGGSTEAFF.